Listed below are T cell receptor beta chains from one sample, sequenced in a study of T cell changes during pregnancy in multiple sclerosis. Using immunoSEQ multiplex PCR, the repertoire was profiled, and TCRdb retains in-frame clones only, with some absent. The profile shows approximately 21,000 clones, about 87% of them singletons. The material sequenced was CD8+ T cells from peripheral blood mononuclear cells, taken in the third trimester of pregnancy. Source of these receptors: a female donor in good health, enrolled as a control in a pregnancy study. CDR3s include the opening cysteine and the closing phenylalanine or tryptophan.

TRBJ2-7 | TRBV19 | CASSDDPGTTYEQYF
TRBJ2-1 | TRBV15 | CATSPEVRKQFF
TRBJ2-7 | TRBV18 | CASSPVRTGAMDEQYF
TRBJ1-2 | TRBV28 | CASRAGGKDGYTF
TRBJ2-1 | TRBV5-4 | CASSLGVENEQFF
TRBJ2-2 | TRBV6-1 | CASSGGSGGLAGELFF
TRBJ2-1 | TRBV13 | CASSLDSGSRDEQFF
TRBJ2-1 | TRBV9 | CASSVSSNRANEQFF
TRBJ2-3 | TRBV5-4 | CASSLGLITDTQYF
TRBJ2-5 | TRBV7-7 | CASSLGGLAGGVQETQYF